The subject of this entry is one T cell receptor beta chain. The sample is drawn from a study of T-cell memory formation after mild COVID-19. MiXCR was run by TCRdb on the 5' RACE reads, yielding one entry per CDR3 protein. The sample holds 350,000 or so distinct CDR3 sequences; 10% to 15% are singletons and the top ten take 20% to 25%. Germline assignment: CDR1 LNHNV and CDR2 YYDKDF (reference sequence). This CDR3 spans 16 amino acids. Trimming stripped 5 bases from V and 2 bases from J, with 17 bases between. The chain employs TRBV15 and TRBJ2-3, with D possibly TRBD1 on 7 matching bases. The sample taken for sequencing was PBMCs or a T cell subset sorted from them (not recorded which). This sequence was found in a man aged 18 to 35 who had mild COVID-19 (a few samples of this study predate the infection). Cell type and time point are not known. CDR3 in amino acids: CATSRRRDRDTDTQYF. As DNA, the CDR3 is TGTGCCACCAGCCGTAGGAGGGACAGAGACACAGATACGCAGTATTTT.